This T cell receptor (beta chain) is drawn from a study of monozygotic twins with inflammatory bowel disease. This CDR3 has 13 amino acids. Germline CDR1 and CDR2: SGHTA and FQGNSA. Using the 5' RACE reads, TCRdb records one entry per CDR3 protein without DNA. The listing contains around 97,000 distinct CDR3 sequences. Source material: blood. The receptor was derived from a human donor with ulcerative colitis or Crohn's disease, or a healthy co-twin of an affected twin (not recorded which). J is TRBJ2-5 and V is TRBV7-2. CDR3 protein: CASSLPQQETQYF.